These 30 T cell receptor beta chains came from one sample sequenced in a study of T cell responses to AZD1222 COVID-19 vaccine. Measured with immunoSEQ multiplex PCR; TCRdb has only the in-frame clones, and not every one. The table records about 220,000 clones, more than 85% of them present only once. The sample was peripheral blood, taken on day 0 of MenACWY control vaccination. All receptors come from an adult in good health.

This rearrangement joins TRBV7-2 to TRBJ1-1, with a possible D match to TRBD1 (6 bases). Germline loops: CDR1 SGHTA, CDR2 FQGNSA. The CDR3 spans 14 residues. V lost 5 bases and J lost 1, with 11 bases in between. DNA of the CDR3: TGTGCCAGCAGCAGGGGACATTCGAACACTGAAGCTTTCTTT. Amino acids: CASSRGHSNTEAFF.

The genes are TRBV3-1 (or the pseudogene TRBV3-2) and TRBJ1-6; TRBD1 might be the D (5 bases). The germline V gene encodes CDR1 LGHDT and CDR2 YNNKEL (reference sequence). V dropped 4 bases and J dropped 8 bases, with 12 bases sitting between them. This CDR3 is 14 amino acids long. CDR3 in amino acids: CASSPQGPYSPLHF. The CDR3 DNA is TGTGCCAGCAGCCCCCAGGGCCCCTATTCACCCCTCCACTTT.

This chain connects TRBV7-9 to TRBJ2-7; weak D call: TRBD2 (5 bases). CDR3 length equals 14 residues. V was trimmed by 2 bases and J by 7 bases, leaving 15 bases between them. Germline values: CDR1 SEHNR, CDR2 FQNEAQ (reference sequence). The CDR3 coding sequence is TGTGCCAGCAGCTTATCGAGTACTAGACCGGAGCAGTACTTC. This encodes CASSLSSTRPEQYF.

The chain carries TRBV7-2 and TRBJ2-5, with D maybe TRBD2 (7 bases). Germline-derived CDR1 and CDR2 are SGHTA and FQGNSA. Trimming removed 7 bases from V and 10 bases from J, with 22 bases in between. CDR3 length equals 14 residues. CDR3 DNA: TGTGCCAGCAAGGGCGGGGGCGCAAGGGGGGACCAGTACTTC. Its translation: CASKGGGARGDQYF.

CDR3 in amino acids: CASSFSGTGNSPLHF. The CDR3 region has the DNA TGCGCCAGCAGCTTTTCAGGGACGGGGAATTCACCCCTCCACTTT. This chain connects TRBV5-1 to TRBJ1-6; TRBD1 is a possible D gene (5 bases). The V gene's germline CDR1 is SGHRS and CDR2 YFSETQ. V lost 2 bases and J lost 7, with 13 bases in between. The CDR3 loop spans 15 amino acids. Full variable domain (rest looked up from reference TRBV5-1 and TRBJ1-6): KAGVTQTPRYLIKTRGQQVTLSCSPISGHRSVSWYQQTPGQGLQFLFEYFSETQRNKGNFPGRFSGRQFSNSRSEMNVSTLELGDSALYLCASSFSGTGNSPLHFGNGTRLTVT.

The chain couples TRBV3-1 (or the pseudogene TRBV3-2) to TRBJ1-4; 7 bases agree with TRBD1. The CDR3 is made up of 14 amino acids. V lost 4 bases and J lost 8; bases outside the gene matches: 7. Germline assignment: CDR1 LGHDT and CDR2 YNNKEL (reference sequence). CDR3 residues: CASSLRQGREKLFF. The CDR3 DNA follows: TGTGCCAGCAGCCTAAGACAGGGACGGGAAAAACTGTTTTTT.

The rearrangement uses TRBV5-4 and TRBJ2-3; 9 bases align to TRBD1. This CDR3 has 14 residues. J gave up 2 bases and V 7 bases, and 5 bases lay outside the gene matches. Germline V CDR1 and CDR2: SGHNT, YYREEE (reference sequence). The CDR3 region is CASGRDRVTDTQYF. The CDR3 region has the DNA TGTGCCAGCGGCCGGGACAGGGTCACAGATACGCAGTATTTT.

This clone was recorded only once. The CDR3 DNA sequence: TGTGCCAGCAGCTTGCGGGAGAACACCGGGGAGCTGTTTTTT. Translated: CASSLRENTGELFF. The V and J genes are TRBV5-8 and TRBJ2-2; D is possibly TRBD2 (5 bases). The germline V and J ends were trimmed by 1 base and 1 base, with 5 bases remaining between them. The CDR3 is 14 residues long. Germline V gene sequence: CDR1 SGHTS, CDR2 YDEGEE. Variable domain in full (rest from reference TRBV5-8 and TRBJ2-2): EAGVTQSPTHLIKTRGQQATLRCSPISGHTSVYWYQQALGLGLQFLLWYDEGEERNRGNFPPRFSGRQFPNYSSELNVNALELEDSALYLCASSLRENTGELFFGEGSRLTVL.

The chain uses TRBV2 and TRBJ1-2, with a weak D call TRBD1 (6 bases). V dropped 6 bases and J dropped 6 bases, with 14 bases sitting between them. CDR3 size: 13 residues. The germline gives CDR1 SNHLY, CDR2 FYNNEI. CDR3 region: CASSYLQGNGYTF. CDR3 in DNA: TGTGCCAGCAGCTACCTACAGGGCAATGGCTACACCTTC.

The rearrangement links TRBV24-1 to TRBJ1-1; a weak D match, TRBD1 (5 bases). CDR3 length: 16 residues. With 0 bases removed from V and 1 base from J, the gap between germline ends came to 11 bases. CDR1 and CDR2 (germline): KGHDR, SFDVKD. CDR3 protein: CATSDLQWGGNTEAFF. CDR3 nucleotide sequence: TGTGCCACCAGTGATTTGCAATGGGGGGGGAACACTGAAGCTTTCTTT.

This rearrangement joins TRBV5-6 to TRBJ2-3; 10 nucleotides agree with TRBD2. With V trimmed by 4 bases and J by 2 bases, 13 bases remained unmatched. This CDR3 spans 18 amino acids. Per germline, CDR1 SGHDT and CDR2 YYEEEE. In nucleotides, the CDR3 is TGTGCCAGCAGCCCGTTACTAGCGGGGTTGGAATTCACAGATACGCAGTATTTT. Its translation: CASSPLLAGLEFTDTQYF.

J is TRBJ1-3 and V is TRBV18, with D possibly being TRBD1 (6 bases). Per germline, CDR1 KGHSH and CDR2 LQKENI. Trimming removed 3 bases at V and 1 base at J, with 16 bases between. This CDR3 region has 17 residues. Here the CDR3 reads CASSPMDSQSSGNTIYF. The CDR3 nucleotides read TGTGCCAGCTCACCCATGGACAGTCAGAGTTCTGGAAACACCATATATTTT.

The chain has TRBV5-6 and TRBJ2-2; 9 bases map to TRBD2. Per the germline V gene, CDR1 is SGHDT and CDR2 is YYEEEE. The CDR3 is 14 residues long. V shed 4 bases and J 10 bases; nucleotides not matched to a gene: 8. The CDR3 DNA reads TGTGCCAGCAGCCCAGGGCTAGCGGGAATGGAGCTGTTTTTT. This encodes CASSPGLAGMELFF.

A word on this clone: Relative to the germline gene, one junction end is altered; a read error may explain this. The chain couples TRBV7-8 to TRBJ1-2, with TRBD1 matching over 10 bases. The CDR3 covers 16 residues. Germline-derived CDR1 and CDR2 are SGHVS and FQNEAQ. The CDR3 region is CASSLDRGLGNNGYTF. The CDR3 DNA follows: TGTGCCAGCAGCCTCGACAGGGGGCTCGGTAACAATGGCTACACCTTC.

This clone was found once. The chain is built from TRBV18 and TRBJ2-7, with TRBD1 matching 12 bases. The CDR3 has 13 amino acids. CDR1 KGHSH and CDR2 LQKENI come from the germline V gene. V dropped 8 bases and J dropped 6; count of bases not matched to a gene: 5. The CDR3 loop is CASGRDRGREQYF. In DNA, the CDR3 is TGTGCCAGCGGCCGGGACAGGGGGCGCGAGCAGTACTTC.

The chain has TRBV20-1 and TRBJ2-1; D may correspond to TRBD1 or TRBD2 (5 bases each). The CDR3 covers 11 residues. V lost 6 bases and J 8 bases, leaving 11 bases between the germline ends. Germline values: CDR1 DFQATT, CDR2 SNEGSKA (reference sequence). The CDR3 is CSAWDPDEQFF. DNA for the CDR3: TGCAGTGCCTGGGACCCGGATGAGCAGTTCTTC.

V and J are TRBV28 and TRBJ1-6, with D possibly matching TRBD1 (5 bases). The CDR3 runs to 15 residues. CDR1 and CDR2 from the germline V gene are MDHEN and SYDVKM. Trimming removed 3 bases at V and 9 bases at J, with 15 bases between. CDR3 protein: CASSLTARNFSPLHF. The CDR3 nucleotides read TGTGCCAGCAGTTTGACAGCCCGAAACTTTTCACCCCTCCACTTT.

In DNA, the CDR3 is TGTGCCAGCAGCTGGGAATATGGCTACACCTTC. It specifies CASSWEYGYTF. The genes are TRBV5-6 and TRBJ1-2; D remains unclear. CDR1 and CDR2 (germline): SGHDT, YYEEEE. The length of the CDR3 is 11 residues. V was clipped by 3 bases and J by 5 bases, with 5 bases between them.

The chain combines TRBV30 with TRBJ1-5, with D unresolved. The CDR3 runs 14 residues. CDR1 and CDR2 from the germline V gene are GTSNPN and SVGIG (reference sequence). The germline V and J ends were trimmed by 2 bases and 2 bases, with 10 bases remaining between them. The CDR3 DNA follows: TGTGCCTGGAGTAGAGGGTTGGGCAATCAGCCCCAGCATTTT. It encodes CAWSRGLGNQPQHF.

The chain employs TRBV5-1 and TRBJ1-3; perhaps TRBD1 as D (6 bases). Germline CDR1 reads SGHRS; CDR2 reads YFSETQ. The V end lost 0 bases, the J end lost 5 bases, and 18 bases lay between the germline ends. The CDR3 is made up of 17 amino acids. As DNA, the CDR3 is TGCGCCAGCAGCTTGGCCGGTACAGGGTCAGGGCGAAACACCATATATTTT. Translating gives CASSLAGTGSGRNTIYF.

This rearrangement joins TRBV7-9 to TRBJ1-1; 9 bases fit TRBD1. The J segment lost 4 bases and the V segment lost 1 base, leaving 4 bases of the junction unmatched. The CDR3 runs 15 residues. The germline V gene encodes CDR1 SEHNR and CDR2 FQNEAQ (reference sequence). CDR3: CASSLGQGVITEAFF. In nucleotides, the CDR3 is TGTGCCAGCAGCTTAGGACAGGGGGTTATCACTGAAGCTTTCTTT.

The DNA of the CDR3 is TGCGCCAGCAGCCAAGACTGGAACTATGGCTACACCTTC. Its translation is CASSQDWNYGYTF. The rearrangement uses TRBV4-3 and TRBJ1-2; no reliable D call. Germline CDR1 and CDR2: LGHNA and YSLEER. Trimming stripped 0 bases from V and 2 bases from J, with 4 bases between. The CDR3 loop spans 13 amino acids.

V usage is TRBV6-2 or TRBV6-3 and J usage is TRBJ2-7, with D hard to call. V lost 0 bases and J lost 5, with 8 bases in between. In germline, CDR1 is MNHEY, CDR2 SVGEGT. The CDR3 has 13 amino acids. This CDR3 is CASSYSGQNEQYF. The CDR3 nucleotides read TGTGCCAGCAGTTACTCAGGGCAGAACGAGCAGTACTTC.

To note about this clone: At one boundary the junction diverges from the germline segment, which might be a read error. The genes are TRBV6-2 or TRBV6-3 and TRBJ1-2; no reliable D call. The CDR3 is 12 residues long. Germline V gene data show CDR1 as MNHEY and CDR2 as SVGEGT. Here the CDR3 reads CASSNSGYGYTF. CDR3 DNA sequence: TGTGCCAGCAGTAACTCAGGCTATGGCTACACCTTC.

V gene TRBV12-3 or TRBV12-4 combines with J gene TRBJ1-2, with unresolved D. The CDR3 is 12 amino acids. Trimming left V 0 bases short and J 6 bases short, with 5 bases between. CDR3 region: CASSLASNGYTF. CDR3 DNA: TGTGCCAGCAGTTTAGCCAGTAATGGCTACACCTTC.

The chain uses TRBV5-4 and TRBJ2-1; D remains unclear. The V and J ends lost 0 bases and 7 bases respectively, with 5 bases between them. Germline V lookup: CDR1 SGHNT, CDR2 YYREEE (reference sequence). The CDR3 extends over 12 amino acids. The CDR3 DNA reads as TGTGCCAGCAGCTTGGACGGGAATGAGCAGTTCTTC. It yields the protein CASSLDGNEQFF. Full variable domain (rest looked up from reference TRBV5-4 and TRBJ2-1): ETGVTQSPTHLIKTRGQQVTLRCSSQSGHNTVSWYQQALGQGPQFIFQYYREEENGRGNFPPRFSGLQFPNYSSELNVNALELDDSALYLCASSLDGNEQFFGPGTRLTVL.

This chain connects TRBV5-1 to TRBJ2-1; tentative D call: TRBD2 (5 bases). Germline V gives CDR1 SGHRS, CDR2 YFSETQ. CDR3 length: 17 residues. V shed 0 bases and J shed 6 bases, with 19 bases lying between them. CDR3 DNA: TGCGCCAGCAGCTTGGCCGAATCTCTACTAGTTATCAATGAGCAGTTCTTC. It translates to CASSLAESLLVINEQFF.

This rearrangement joins TRBV28 to TRBJ1-1; D may be TRBD1 (5 bases). Germline CDR1 and CDR2: MDHEN and SYDVKM. This CDR3 spans 13 amino acids. V lost 3 bases and J lost 4, with 9 bases in between. The CDR3 DNA reads TGTGCCAGCAGTTTTCTAAGGGGCACTGAAGCTTTCTTT. It yields the protein CASSFLRGTEAFF.

The V call is TRBV10-1, the J call TRBJ2-7; 8 bases match TRBD1. The CDR3 length is 11 residues. The J segment lost 5 bases and the V segment lost 9 bases, leaving 3 bases of the junction unmatched. Germline lookup yields CDR1 WNHNN and CDR2 SYGVQD (reference sequence). In nucleotides, the CDR3 is TGCGCCAGTGGACAGGGCCACGAGCAGTACTTC. It is translated as CASGQGHEQYF.

The rearrangement links TRBV6-1 to TRBJ1-2; no clear D. This CDR3 region has 13 residues. The V gene lost 2 bases and the J gene lost 5 bases, with 9 bases spanning the gap. CDR1 is MNHNS and CDR2 is SASEGT in the germline V gene. CDR3 region: CASSENTEYGYTF. CDR3 DNA sequence: TGTGCCAGCAGTGAAAACACCGAATATGGCTACACCTTC.